Here is one T cell receptor (beta chain) with its context. Its antigen is undetermined. This entry is derived from a study of cytomegalovirus exposure and HLA in healthy donors. The overall study: Among over 350 genotyped donors, more than 65% fell in the Caucasian-associated ancestry cluster. Study results and limitations: No immune exposure information besides CMV serostatus was available. The authors assumed roughly uniform sequencing depth across donors for presence/absence analyses. Confirmation in vitro established that a few CMV-associated chains were specific for CMV antigens.

Looked up from germline, CDR1 is KGHSH and CDR2 is LQKENI. The CDR3 contains 13 residues. V lost 6 bases and J 3 bases, leaving 9 bases between the germline ends. Primers: 60 Vbeta forward and 13 Jbeta reverse. TCRdb's table, derived via immunoSEQ multiplex PCR, lists solely in-frame clones and lacks some. Among about 190,000 clones listed, around 83% were seen once. The chain recombines TRBV18 with TRBJ2-1; no clear D gene. Input material: PBMCs. The source of this sequence is a woman aged 18 to 35 in good health and CMV-seronegative. CDR3 in DNA: TGTGCCAGCTCCCCGACAAACTACAATGAGCAGTTCTTC. It codes for CASSPTNYNEQFF.